Following are 17 T cell receptor beta chains from one sample sequenced in a study of OX40 agonist ivuxolimab in advanced cancers. Receptor libraries were prepared by the immunoSEQ multiplex PCR assay. Drawn from immuneACCESS, this table holds only the in-frame rearrangements with V and J called that TCRdb kept. Clones are partly lost; checked studies trace under half to an unresolved V gene and leave the rest unexplained. The sample profile shows roughly 35,000 clones; approximately 86% of them were found once. The top ten clones comprise about 2.4% of the sample. The material sequenced was CD4+ or CD8+ T cells sorted from blood, taken in a trial of the OX40 agonist ivuxolimab. These receptors came from an adult with an advanced solid tumor such as melanoma, head and neck, liver or kidney cancer.

V gene TRBV5-5 combines with J gene TRBJ1-2, with a tentative D call TRBD1 (5 bases). The CDR3 extends over 14 amino acids. Deletions cut 2 bases from V and 2 bases from J, with 10 bases between. Germline CDR1 and CDR2: SGHKS and YYEKEE (reference sequence). The CDR3 is CASSFGGMNYGYTF. Here the CDR3 DNA reads TGTGCCAGCAGCTTTGGGGGGATGAACTATGGCTACACCTTC.

The CDR3 nucleotides are TGTGCCAGCAGCAAAGGGACTAGCGGGGACCAAGAGACCCAGTACTTC. This encodes CASSKGTSGDQETQYF. The rearrangement joins TRBV9 to TRBJ2-5, with 13 bases lining up with TRBD2. Germline V gene sequence: CDR1 SGDLS, CDR2 YYNGEE. Germline trimming cut 4 bases from V and 0 bases from J; bases unmatched to any gene: 3. This CDR3 region has 16 residues.

The chain is built from TRBV7-2 and TRBJ1-5, with 8 bases matching TRBD1. The V gene end was trimmed by 3 bases and the J gene end by 5 bases; junction bases not matched to a gene: 6. The CDR3 is 15 residues long. Germline-derived CDR1 and CDR2 are SGHTA and FQGNSA. This CDR3 is CASSFRQGPDQPQHF. The CDR3 DNA follows: TGTGCCAGCAGCTTTCGACAGGGGCCCGATCAGCCCCAGCATTTT.

The chain carries TRBV7-2 and TRBJ2-7, with a weak D call TRBD2 (6 bases). The germline CDR1 and CDR2 sequences are SGHTA and FQGNSA. This CDR3 has 16 residues. With 4 bases removed from V and 4 bases from J, the gap between germline ends came to 20 bases. CDR3 sequence: CASSYPARGGAYEQYF. In DNA form, the CDR3 reads TGTGCCAGCAGCTACCCCGCCCGGGGCGGGGCGTACGAGCAGTACTTC.

The chain carries TRBV30 and TRBJ1-4; 7 bases match TRBD1. The CDR3 spans 16 residues. The junction had 14 bases not matched to a gene; V was cut back by 3 bases and J by 7 bases. Germline V gives CDR1 GTSNPN, CDR2 SVGIG (reference sequence). In DNA, the CDR3 is TGTGCCTGGAGCCCTACCCTCTACAGGGGAGCTGAAAAACTGTTTTTT. This sequence encodes CAWSPTLYRGAEKLFF.

This chain connects TRBV6-6 to TRBJ2-1; 9 bases agree with TRBD2. The CDR3 totals 15 residues. Germline CDR1 MNHNY, CDR2 SVGAGI (reference sequence). After removal of 7 bases from V and 1 base from J, the junction contained 5 bases not matched to a gene. CDR3 bases: TGTGCCAGCATGGGCGGGGGGGGGTCCTACAATGAGCAGTTCTTC. Translation: CASMGGGGSYNEQFF.

The rearrangement links TRBV7-9 to TRBJ1-1; tentative D call: TRBD1 (6 bases). V was cut by 2 bases and J by 3 bases, with 13 bases left in between. Germline V gives CDR1 SEHNR, CDR2 FQNEAQ (reference sequence). CDR3 length equals 15 residues. CDR3 loop: CASSLSAGADTEAFF. CDR3 nucleotides: TGTGCCAGCAGCTTATCGGCGGGGGCGGACACTGAAGCTTTCTTT.

The chain joins TRBV6-5 to TRBJ1-3, with D unclear. Germline loops: CDR1 MNHEY, CDR2 SVGAGI. Trimming shortened V by 4 bases and J by 0 bases, and 10 bases separated the two germline ends. CDR3 length: 15 residues. The CDR3 here is CASSSGPASGNTIYF. CDR3 coding DNA: TGTGCCAGCAGTTCCGGACCGGCCTCTGGAAACACCATATATTTT.

This chain connects TRBV5-1 to TRBJ2-1; 7 bases map to TRBD1. Unmatched junction bases numbered 3, after V lost 0 bases and J lost 3 bases. The CDR3 has 15 residues. Germline lookup yields CDR1 SGHRS and CDR2 YFSETQ. The CDR3: CASSLGQGDYNEQFF. CDR3 sequence (DNA): TGCGCCAGCAGCTTGGGTCAGGGGGACTACAATGAGCAGTTCTTC.

This clone was observed a few times. The chain joins TRBV28 to TRBJ2-7; tentative D call: TRBD2 (5 bases). Germline-derived CDR1 and CDR2 are MDHEN and SYDVKM. The CDR3 extends over 12 amino acids. The V end lost 6 bases, the J end lost 4 bases, and 10 bases lay between the germline ends. Here the CDR3 DNA reads TGTGCCAGCAGGGGGAGAGTATACGAGCAGTACTTC. Its protein is CASRGRVYEQYF.

The chain combines TRBV14 with TRBJ2-3; D is possibly TRBD1 (6 bases). The germline V gene encodes CDR1 SGHDN and CDR2 FVKESK. The CDR3 spans 12 residues. CDR3: CASARQGSTQYF. The CDR3 DNA reads TGTGCGAGCGCCAGGCAGGGGAGTACGCAGTATTTT.

This chain links TRBV5-8 with TRBJ1-6; D is possibly TRBD1 (5 bases). Germline CDR1 is SGHTS and CDR2 is YDEGEE. The CDR3 sequence is 17 residues long. V lost 2 bases to trimming and J lost 0 bases, with 12 bases between them. The CDR3 nucleotides are TGTGCCAGCAGCTTTGGCAGGGACGTCTCCTATAATTCACCCCTCCACTTT. Translated, it gives CASSFGRDVSYNSPLHF.

The chain employs TRBV15 and TRBJ1-1, with a possible D match to TRBD1 (5 bases). The germline gives CDR1 LNHNV, CDR2 YYDKDF (reference sequence). V was cut by 0 bases and J by 7 bases, with 15 bases left in between. This CDR3 spans 15 amino acids. CDR3 region: CATSRDRGGAGEAFF. The CDR3 DNA reads TGTGCCACCAGCAGAGATCGCGGGGGAGCGGGTGAAGCTTTCTTT.

This clone was picked up one time. The chain uses TRBV6-5 and TRBJ1-1, with 11 nucleotides matching TRBD1. This CDR3 spans 16 amino acids. J lost 4 bases, V lost 0 bases, and 4 bases had no gene match. CDR1 is MNHEY, CDR2 SVGAGI, per germline. The CDR3 spells CASSYSFGQGATEAFF. The CDR3 DNA is TGTGCCAGCAGTTACTCGTTTGGACAGGGGGCCACTGAAGCTTTCTTT.

The chain uses TRBV18 and TRBJ1-1; D is ambiguous. Germline CDR1 reads KGHSH; CDR2 reads LQKENI. The germline V and J ends were trimmed by 2 bases and 7 bases, with 14 bases remaining between them. The length of the CDR3 is 14 residues. CDR3 nucleotides: TGTGCCAGCTCACCAAATCGAGCCGATCGTGAAGCTTTCTTT. Translated, it gives CASSPNRADREAFF.

There are a few counts of this clone. This chain uses TRBV7-3 with TRBJ1-1, with 8 nucleotides matching TRBD1. The CDR3 contains 14 residues. Per the germline V gene, CDR1 is SGHTA and CDR2 is FQGTGA. With V trimmed by 6 bases and J by 1 base, 4 bases remained unmatched. Here the CDR3 reads CASSSTGGNTEAFF. CDR3 bases: TGTGCCAGCAGTTCAACAGGGGGGAACACTGAAGCTTTCTTT.

This sequence joins TRBV19 and TRBJ1-6; D is ambiguous. The CDR3 is made up of 16 amino acids. Germline CDR1 reads LNHDA; CDR2 reads SQIVND (reference sequence). V was cut by 5 bases and J by 0 bases, with 11 bases left in between. CDR3 in amino acids: CASSFKYSSYNSPLHF. The CDR3 DNA reads as TGTGCCAGTAGTTTCAAGTACAGCTCCTATAATTCACCCCTCCACTTT.